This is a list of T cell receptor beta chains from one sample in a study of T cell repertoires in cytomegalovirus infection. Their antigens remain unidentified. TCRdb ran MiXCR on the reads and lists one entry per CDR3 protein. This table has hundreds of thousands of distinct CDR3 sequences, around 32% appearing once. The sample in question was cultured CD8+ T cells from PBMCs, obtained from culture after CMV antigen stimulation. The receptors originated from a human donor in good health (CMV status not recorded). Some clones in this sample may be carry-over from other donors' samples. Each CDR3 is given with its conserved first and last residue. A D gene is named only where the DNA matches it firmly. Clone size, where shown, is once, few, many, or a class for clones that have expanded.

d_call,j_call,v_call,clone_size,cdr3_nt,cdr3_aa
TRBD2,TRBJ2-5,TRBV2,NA,TGTGCCAGCAACCCCTTGGGGGCGGGGGGGCTGGAAGAGACCCAGTACTTC,CASNPLGAGGLEETQYF
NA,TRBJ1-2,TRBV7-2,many,TGTGCCAGCAGCTTAGGGAGGTACTATGGCTACACCTTC,CASSLGRYYGYTF
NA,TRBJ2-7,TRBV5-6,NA,TGTGCCAGCAGCTCAAACCTCCTTTCCTACGAGCAGTACTTC,CASSSNLLSYEQYF
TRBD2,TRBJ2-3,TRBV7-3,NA,TGTGCCAGCTGCGAGCGGGGGTATGTAGGAGATACGCAGTATTTT,CASCERGYVGDTQYF
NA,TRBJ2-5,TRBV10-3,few,TGTGCCATCAGCCTCAGGGGCAACCAAGAGACCCAGTACTTC,CAISLRGNQETQYF
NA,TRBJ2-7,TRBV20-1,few,TGCAGTGCTAGCGGCCCGGCTGGCAGCTCCTACGAGCAGTACTTC,CSASGPAGSSYEQYF
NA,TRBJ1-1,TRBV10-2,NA,TGCGCCAGCAGGGTAGTGGGGTCGGATGAAGCTTTCTTT,CASRVVGSDEAFF
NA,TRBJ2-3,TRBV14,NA,TGTGCCAGCAGCCCGGGACTGATGCCGTTAGTATCTAGCACAGATACGCAGTATTTT,CASSPGLMPLVSSTDTQYF
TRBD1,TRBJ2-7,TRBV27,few,TGTGCCAGCTCCACCGGGACAGTCTACGAGCAGTACTTC,CASSTGTVYEQYF
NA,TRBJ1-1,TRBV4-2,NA,TGTGCCAGCAGCCAAGATCCAGGGTATTATGAAGCTTTCTTT,CASSQDPGYYEAFF
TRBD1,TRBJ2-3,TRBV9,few,TGTGCCAGCAGCCCTTGGACAGGGACGAAAGATACGCAGTATTTT,CASSPWTGTKDTQYF
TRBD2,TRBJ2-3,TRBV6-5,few,TGTGCCAGCAGTTACTCCCCCAGCGGGGTGGGAGATACGCAGTATTTT,CASSYSPSGVGDTQYF
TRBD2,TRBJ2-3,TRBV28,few,TGTGCCAGCAGTTTCCCGCTAGCGGGGGGGCGGGACACAGATACGCAGTATTTT,CASSFPLAGGRDTDTQYF
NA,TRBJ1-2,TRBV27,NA,TGTGCCAGCAGTAAGAACCCCCTATATGGCTACACCTTC,CASSKNPLYGYTF
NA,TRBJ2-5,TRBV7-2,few,TGTGCCAGCAGCTTAGTGGGGGAGGACGGCGAGACCCAGTACTTC,CASSLVGEDGETQYF
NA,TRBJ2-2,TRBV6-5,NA,TGTGCCAGCAGTTACACGTGGGCGGGGGAGCTGTTTTTT,CASSYTWAGELFF
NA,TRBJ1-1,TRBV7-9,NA,TGTGCCAACAGCCCGAGGACTGAAGCTTTCTTT,CANSPRTEAFF
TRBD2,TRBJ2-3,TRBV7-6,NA,TGTGCCAGCAGCTTAGGAGGGCGGGGGGGCCTAATAGATACGCAGTATTTT,CASSLGGRGGLIDTQYF
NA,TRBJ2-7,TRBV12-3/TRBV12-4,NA,TGTGCCAGCAGTTGGACAGACGAGCAGTACTTC,CASSWTDEQYF
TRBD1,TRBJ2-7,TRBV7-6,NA,TGTGCCAACAGCTTAGCGGGACAGGGGAACGAGCAGTACTTC,CANSLAGQGNEQYF
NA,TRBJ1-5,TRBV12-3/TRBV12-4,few,TGTGCCAGCAGTTTTTTGGACACGGATCAGCCCCAGCATTTT,CASSFLDTDQPQHF
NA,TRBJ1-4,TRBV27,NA,TGTGCCAGCCTTGGGCATCCTAATGAAAAACTGTTTTTT,CASLGHPNEKLFF
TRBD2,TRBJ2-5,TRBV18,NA,TGTGCCAGCTCACCACCGGGACTAGCGGGGGGTCGATCCCAAGAGACCCAGTACTTC,CASSPPGLAGGRSQETQYF
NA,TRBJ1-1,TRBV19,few,TGTGCCAGTAGATTACAAGGAACTGAAGCTTTCTTT,CASRLQGTEAFF
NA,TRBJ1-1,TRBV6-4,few,TGTGCCAGCAGTGACGGAGGTTTTAGTGAAGCTTTCTTT,CASSDGGFSEAFF
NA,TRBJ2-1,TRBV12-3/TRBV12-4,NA,TGTGCCAGCAGTGCCTCAGGGCAAGGCCAGTTCTTC,CASSASGQGQFF
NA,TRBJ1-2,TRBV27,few,TGTGCCAGCAGTTCCCCCGCAGGGGCTGAAGGCTACACCTTC,CASSSPAGAEGYTF
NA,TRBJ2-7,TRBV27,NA,TGTGCCAGCAGTTTCAGCATGAGCTCCTACGAGCAGTACTTC,CASSFSMSSYEQYF
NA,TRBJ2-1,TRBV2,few,TGTGCCAGCAGTGGGACACTGAATGAGCAGTTCTTC,CASSGTLNEQFF
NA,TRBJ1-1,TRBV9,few,TGTGCCAGCAGCGTAGGGGGGGGAATGACTGAAGCTTTCTTT,CASSVGGGMTEAFF
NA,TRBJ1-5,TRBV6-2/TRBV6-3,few,TGTGCCAGCAGTTCATGGACAGTTCAGCCCCAGCATTTT,CASSSWTVQPQHF
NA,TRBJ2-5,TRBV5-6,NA,TGTGCCAGCAGCTTGTTGGGGCCCTTCCAAGAGACCCAGTACTTC,CASSLLGPFQETQYF
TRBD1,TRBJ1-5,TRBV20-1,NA,TGCAGTGCCTTTCCTCGGGACAGGGGGCTAGGACAGCCCCAGCATTTT,CSAFPRDRGLGQPQHF
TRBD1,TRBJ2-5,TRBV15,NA,TGTGCCACCAACAGAGGCCTGACAGGGGACGAGACCCAGTACTTC,CATNRGLTGDETQYF
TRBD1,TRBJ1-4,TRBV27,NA,TGTGCCAGCAGTCCCGGGACAGGGTTACGAAAACTGTTTTTT,CASSPGTGLRKLFF
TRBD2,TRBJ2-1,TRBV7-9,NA,TGTGCCAGCAGCTCCCCCCCCCGGACTAGCAGGAATGAGCAGTTCTTC,CASSSPPRTSRNEQFF
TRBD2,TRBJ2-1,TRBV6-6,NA,TGTGCCAGCAGTTACTTAGCGGGGGAGAATGAGCAGTTCTTC,CASSYLAGENEQFF
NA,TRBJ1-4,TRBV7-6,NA,TGTGCCAGCAGCTTACCTGGACGGCCTGAAAAACTGTTTTTT,CASSLPGRPEKLFF
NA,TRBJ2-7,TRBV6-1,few,TGTGCCAGCAGTGAAGCCCCTCAGGGCCGTTTCAACGAGCAGTACTTC,CASSEAPQGRFNEQYF
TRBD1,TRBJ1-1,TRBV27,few,TGTGCCAGCAGTTTTAGGGGCCACCAGGGGGCTACTGAAGCTTTCTTT,CASSFRGHQGATEAFF
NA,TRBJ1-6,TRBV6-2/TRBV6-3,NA,TGTGCCAGCAGTTACTCCTCGGACCTAAATTCACCCCTCCACTTT,CASSYSSDLNSPLHF
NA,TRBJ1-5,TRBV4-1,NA,TGCGCCAGCAGCCAAGATCATCGGGGTAGAGGCCAAACCAATCAGCCCCAGCATTTT,CASSQDHRGRGQTNQPQHF
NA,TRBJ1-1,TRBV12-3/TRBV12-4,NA,TGTGTCAGCAGAAACGGACAGATGAACACTGAAGCTTTCTTT,CVSRNGQMNTEAFF
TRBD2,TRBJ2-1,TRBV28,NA,TGTGCCAGCATTTTGATGAGCGGGGGGGCTTACAATGAGCAGTTCTTC,CASILMSGGAYNEQFF
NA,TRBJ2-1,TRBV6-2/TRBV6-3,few,TGTGCCAGCACTCATCAAAGATACAATGAGCAGTTCTTC,CASTHQRYNEQFF
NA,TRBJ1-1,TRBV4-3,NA,TGCGCCAGCAGCCACGCAGACCCGAACACTGAAGCTTTCTTT,CASSHADPNTEAFF
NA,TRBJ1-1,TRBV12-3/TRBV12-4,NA,TGTGCCAGCAGTTTACGTGGGTTCCAGGCTTTCTTT,CASSLRGFQAFF
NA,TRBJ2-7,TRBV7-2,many,TGTGCCAGCAGCTATAATCCCAGCGAGCAGTACTTC,CASSYNPSEQYF
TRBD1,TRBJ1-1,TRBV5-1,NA,TGCGCCAGCAGCTCCAGGGGGGCAGCTTTCTTT,CASSSRGAAFF
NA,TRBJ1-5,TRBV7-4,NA,TGTGCCAGCAGCTTAGGGCACAGGGAAAGGGAGCCCCAGCATTTT,CASSLGHREREPQHF
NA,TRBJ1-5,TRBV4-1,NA,TGCGCCAGCAGCCAAGGAGTGGAGGGGGATCAGCCCCAGCATTTT,CASSQGVEGDQPQHF
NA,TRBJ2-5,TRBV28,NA,TGTGCCAGCAGGAACTCGGCACTCTCCGGCGAGACCCAGTACTTC,CASRNSALSGETQYF
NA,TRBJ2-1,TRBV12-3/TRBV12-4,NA,TGTGCCAGCACCCCCGGCAGGACTGCCTACAATGAGCAGTTCTTC,CASTPGRTAYNEQFF